This note documents a single TCR beta chain sequence. Its specificity is not known. The entry originates in a study of graft-versus-host responses after intestinal transplantation. Across the whole study: Every transplant recipient was induced with anti-thymocyte globulin, then maintained on tacrolimus and steroids for around 3 years.

The table came from immunoSEQ multiplex PCR; TCRdb's copy has only in-frame clones and leaves some out. The data contain around 30,000 clones, about 80% of them seen just once; the ten biggest clones take up 2.5% to 3.5%. V lost 0 bases to trimming and J lost 2 bases, with 14 bases between them. This CDR3 has 17 amino acids. The V gene's germline CDR1 is MGHRA and CDR2 YSYEKL. Both intraepithelial and lamina propria lymphocytes were released by processing graft tissue. Study findings and constraints: Peak GvH clone levels in circulation were associated with early post-transplant HvG declines.

V is TRBV4-1 and J is TRBJ1-3, with D tentatively TRBD1 (6 bases). The receptor was isolated from a human patient who received an intestinal transplant, so some T cells may come from the graft donor. Material: ileum tissue, obtained 98 days after intestinal transplantation. CDR3 sequence reads: CASSQEDRPPPGNTIYF. In DNA, the CDR3 is TGCGCCAGCAGCCAAGAGGACAGACCACCCCCTGGAAACACCATATATTTT.